One and the same sample provided the 4 T cell receptor beta chains below, sequenced in a study of blood T cell repertoires in COVID-19. The method was immunoSEQ multiplex PCR; TCRdb's version includes in-frame clones alone and lacks a portion of them. The table shows about 320,000 clones, with 88% occurring only once. The source material was PBMCs or T cells enriched from blood (not recorded which). These TCRs come from a man aged 25-40 years who had recovered from COVID-19.

The chain has TRBV3-1 (or the pseudogene TRBV3-2) and TRBJ2-7; TRBD2 agrees at 11 bases. The junction had 6 bases not matched to a gene; V was cut back by 1 base and J by 7 bases. Germline values: CDR1 LGHDT, CDR2 YNNKEL (reference sequence). The CDR3 has 15 amino acids. CDR3 DNA: TGTGCCAGCAGCCAAGTAGCTAGCGGGGGGTGGGAGCAGTACTTC. It specifies CASSQVASGGWEQYF.

The J gene is TRBJ2-7, the V gene TRBV7-8, with D possibly TRBD1 on 6 matching bases. V lost 5 bases to trimming and J lost 7 bases, with 12 bases between them. The V gene's germline CDR1 is SGHVS and CDR2 FQNEAQ. The CDR3 has 12 residues. In DNA, the CDR3 is TGTGCCAGCAGCGAAGGGGGAAGGGAGCAGTACTTC. This codes for CASSEGGREQYF.

The genes are TRBV6-5 and TRBJ1-2; the match to TRBD1 covers 10 bases. The CDR3 runs 15 residues. The J segment lost 4 bases and the V segment lost 5 bases, leaving 7 bases of the junction unmatched. Per germline, CDR1 MNHEY and CDR2 SVGAGI. The CDR3 region is CASSRTGGESYGYTF. The CDR3 region has the DNA TGTGCCAGCAGTCGGACAGGGGGAGAGAGCTATGGCTACACCTTC.

CDR3 coding DNA: TGCGCCAGCAGCTTGGAAGGTGGGAGGGGTGGCGGCTACACCTTC. This sequence encodes CASSLEGGRGGGYTF. The gene calls are TRBV5-1 and TRBJ1-2; the D gene is possibly TRBD1 (5 bases). The length of the CDR3 is 15 residues. Germline V gene lookup returns CDR1 SGHRS and CDR2 YFSETQ. The V gene lost 0 bases and the J gene lost 8 bases, with 17 bases spanning the gap. Drawing the rest from reference TRBV5-1 and TRBJ1-2, the complete variable domain is KAGVTQTPRYLIKTRGQQVTLSCSPISGHRSVSWYQQTPGQGLQFLFEYFSETQRNKGNFPGRFSGRQFSNSRSEMNVSTLELGDSALYLCASSLEGGRGGGYTFGSGTRLTVV.